This TCR beta chain derives from a study of Ad26.COV2.S vaccination and SARS-CoV-2 variants. Treatment given: around 19 received Ad26.COV2.S at low or high dose, single or two shots; roughly 5 received placebo; per-sample allocation not given. On day 63 after the first injection, vaccine and placebo recipients gave samples. What was given as vaccine was an Ad26 vector encoding Wuhan-strain SARS-CoV-2 spike. The germline V gene encodes CDR1 SGDLS and CDR2 YYNGEE. This CDR3 is built from 16 residues. Trimming stripped 2 bases from V and 0 bases from J, with 13 bases between. Clones were read by immunoSEQ multiplex PCR, and TCRdb kept only the in-frame ones, dropping some. The top ten hold roughly 1.7% of the sample, which has about half a million clones, around 89% seen once.

This chain connects TRBV9 to TRBJ2-3; D perhaps matches TRBD2 (7 bases). The sequencing here drew on peripheral blood, taken in a trial of Ad26.COV2.S vaccine versus placebo. This TCR came from a person between 18 and 65 years old who received the Ad26.COV2.S COVID-19 vaccine or a placebo. As DNA, the CDR3 is TGTGCCAGCAGCGTGGGCGGGGGCCCTAGCACAGATACGCAGTATTTT. This translates into CASSVGGGPSTDTQYF.